A single sample gave rise to the 26 T cell receptor beta chains below, sequenced in a study of CD8 T cells in ankylosing spondylitis. Study conclusions and caveats: Blood from ankylosing spondylitis patients appeared to carry a characteristic roughly eight-variant TCR beta motif.

One entry per CDR3 protein, called by TCRdb with MiXCR from the 5' RACE reads. The data contain about 800,000 distinct CDR3 sequences, around 11% of them singletons. What these receptors recognize is not known. The sequencing sample was made of blood, either unsorted or a sorted T cell fraction (not recorded which). These receptors were obtained from a male donor with ankylosing spondylitis.

This clonotype was observed many times. This sequence joins TRBV20-1 and TRBJ2-2; D not resolved. The length of the CDR3 is 14 residues. Per the germline V gene, CDR1 is DFQATT and CDR2 is SNEGSKA (reference sequence). With 5 bases removed from V and 0 bases from J, the gap between germline ends came to 10 bases. In DNA, the CDR3 is TGCAGTGCTGATGGACGGACGAACACCGGGGAGCTGTTTTTT. It specifies CSADGRTNTGELFF.

The gene calls are TRBV12-3 or TRBV12-4 and TRBJ1-2, with a possible D match to TRBD1 (5 bases). There are 14 residues in the CDR3. V gave up 5 bases and J gave up 7 bases, with 17 bases separating them. CDR3 loop: CASSQSTDSFGYTF. In DNA, the CDR3 is TGTGCCAGCAGTCAAAGTACTGACAGCTTTGGCTACACCTTC.

This chain connects TRBV11-1 to TRBJ2-5; D call uncertain. The CDR3 has 14 amino acids. V shed 2 bases and J shed 4 bases, with 11 bases lying between them. Germline V CDR1 and CDR2: SGHAT, FQDESV (reference sequence). CDR3: CASSLRKVGETQYF. The CDR3 coding sequence is TGTGCCAGCAGCTTACGAAAGGTCGGAGAGACCCAGTACTTC.

The chain couples TRBV7-2 to TRBJ1-2, with 8 bases aligning to TRBD1. V was pared by 5 bases and J by 4 bases, with 6 bases of the junction left unmatched. The CDR3 covers 14 residues. Germline CDR1 reads SGHTA; CDR2 reads FQGNSA. The CDR3 DNA sequence: TGTGCCAGCAGCCCAAGGACAGGGACCTATGGCTACACCTTC. It specifies CASSPRTGTYGYTF.

The rearrangement joins TRBV6-1 to TRBJ2-1; 8 bases are shared with TRBD1. The CDR3 length is 15 residues. Trimming removed 5 bases from V and 7 bases from J; junction bases left unmatched: 10. Per the germline V gene, CDR1 is MNHNS and CDR2 is SASEGT. CDR3 sequence: CASSPDRGDGNEQFF. The CDR3 bases are TGTGCCAGCAGTCCCGACAGGGGTGATGGGAATGAGCAGTTCTTC.

This chain connects TRBV28 to TRBJ2-1; 15 bases align to TRBD2. The CDR3 contains 15 residues. CDR1 and CDR2 (germline): MDHEN, SYDVKM. The J segment lost 15 bases and the V segment lost 3 bases, leaving 9 bases of the junction unmatched. Here the CDR3 reads CASSLGLAGGIRGFF. In DNA form, the CDR3 reads TGTGCCAGCAGTTTGGGACTAGCGGGAGGAATCAGGGGGTTCTTC.

A few counts support this clonotype. J is TRBJ1-1 and V is TRBV20-1, with a tentative D call TRBD1 (5 bases). The length of the CDR3 is 12 residues. V shed 1 base and J shed 6 bases, with 9 bases lying between them. Germline V CDR1 and CDR2: DFQATT, SNEGSKA (reference sequence). DNA of the CDR3: TGCAGTGCTAGAGCCGGAGGGGCTGAAGCTTTCTTT. Its protein is CSARAGGAEAFF.

This clonotype was observed a handful of times. DNA of the CDR3: TGTGCCAGCAGTTATTCCGGGGGTGCAACTAATGAAAAACTGTTTTTT. Translated: CASSYSGGATNEKLFF. The rearrangement joins TRBV6-5 to TRBJ1-4; D is perhaps TRBD1 (5 bases). The CDR3 runs 16 residues. The germline V and J ends were trimmed by 3 bases and 0 bases, with 11 bases remaining between them. CDR1 and CDR2 from the germline V gene are MNHEY and SVGAGI.

This clonotype has a handful of counts. The V call is TRBV4-3, the J call TRBJ1-1; no clear D gene. Germline lookup yields CDR1 LGHNA and CDR2 YSLEER. Trimming stripped 0 bases from V and 2 bases from J, with 10 bases between. This CDR3 contains 15 residues. The CDR3 protein is CASSQDTRGNTEAFF. The CDR3 region has the DNA TGCGCCAGCAGCCAAGATACGAGAGGAAACACTGAAGCTTTCTTT.

This clonotype was counted only a few times. This chain joins TRBV7-9 and TRBJ2-7; weak D call: TRBD2 (5 bases). Germline V lookup: CDR1 SEHNR, CDR2 FQNEAQ (reference sequence). The CDR3 is made up of 15 amino acids. V was trimmed by 2 bases and J by 1 base, leaving 12 bases between them. The CDR3 DNA follows: TGTGCCAGCAGCTTATCGGGGATTGCGTCCTACGAGCAGTACTTC. It is translated as CASSLSGIASYEQYF.

This clonotype was counted a few times. The V gene is TRBV25-1, the J gene TRBJ2-5; D unresolved. The length of the CDR3 is 14 residues. V was clipped by 2 bases and J by 1 base, with 8 bases between them. CDR1 and CDR2 from the germline V gene are MGHDK and SYGVNS. The CDR3 reads CASSEGIFQETQYF. The CDR3 coding sequence is TGTGCCAGCAGTGAAGGGATATTCCAAGAGACCCAGTACTTC.

This clonotype appeared a few times. J is TRBJ2-1 and V is TRBV10-3; D might be TRBD1 (6 bases). Germline V lookup: CDR1 ENHRY, CDR2 SYGVKD. Trimming removed 6 bases from V and 0 bases from J, with 15 bases in between. The length of the CDR3 is 16 residues. For the CDR3, the DNA is TGTGCCATCAGCCATAGGGGGACCCACTCCTACAATGAGCAGTTCTTC. This codes for CAISHRGTHSYNEQFF.

The CDR3 sequence: CASTPDRTEAFF. The CDR3 DNA follows: TGTGCCAGCACCCCGGACCGCACTGAAGCTTTCTTT. The rearrangement links TRBV7-9 to TRBJ1-1; no definite D call. V gave up 7 bases and J gave up 4 bases, with 10 bases separating them. CDR3 length: 12 residues. Per germline, CDR1 SEHNR and CDR2 FQNEAQ (reference sequence).

This clonotype came up a few times. The chain joins TRBV4-2 to TRBJ1-2; TRBD1 matches 7 bases. The CDR3 sequence is 15 residues long. V lost 3 bases and J lost 4; bases outside the gene matches: 8. Per the germline V gene, CDR1 is LGHNA and CDR2 is YNFKEQ. The CDR3 loop is CASSHVNRGSYGYTF. Written as DNA, the CDR3 is TGTGCCAGCAGCCACGTTAACAGGGGATCCTATGGCTACACCTTC.

The sample holds a few counts of this clonotype. The rearrangement links TRBV27 to TRBJ2-1; TRBD1 aligns across 7 bases. The trim removed 7 bases at V and 9 bases at J, leaving 12 bases unmatched. Germline V gene data show CDR1 as MNHEY and CDR2 as SMNVEV (reference sequence). The CDR3 extends over 14 amino acids. The CDR3 nucleotides read TGTGCCAGCAAGGGACAGTTGTGGTGGAGTGAGCAGTTCTTC. Translating it yields CASKGQLWWSEQFF.

There are a few counts of this clonotype. The chain combines TRBV4-3 with TRBJ2-7; D may be TRBD1 (5 bases). Per the germline V gene, CDR1 is LGHNA and CDR2 is YSLEER. V gave up 1 base and J gave up 2 bases, with 21 bases separating them. The CDR3 has 18 residues. CDR3 loop: CASSQAFLDPGQPYEQYF. DNA of the CDR3: TGCGCCAGCAGCCAAGCCTTTTTGGATCCAGGGCAGCCCTACGAGCAGTACTTC.

Ten or more counts support this clonotype. This chain links TRBV20-1 with TRBJ1-5; no reliable D call. V was pared by 0 bases and J by 6 bases, with 9 bases between. The CDR3 spans 13 residues. Germline CDR1 reads DFQATT; CDR2 reads SNEGSKA (reference sequence). The CDR3 reads CSARDTSAQPQHF. The DNA for the CDR3 is TGCAGTGCTAGAGATACTTCGGCTCAGCCCCAGCATTTT.

The V and J genes are TRBV19 and TRBJ2-7; the D is unclear. The CDR3 length is 12 residues. Germline loops: CDR1 LNHDA, CDR2 SQIVND (reference sequence). The V end was cut by 6 bases, the J end by 4 bases, with 10 bases between. The CDR3 spells CASSQLGYEQYF. The CDR3 bases are TGTGCCAGTAGCCAACTTGGATACGAGCAGTACTTC.

The V call is TRBV10-3, the J call TRBJ1-1; D is ambiguous. This CDR3 comprises 11 residues. Germline loops: CDR1 ENHRY, CDR2 SYGVKD. V gave up 8 bases and J gave up 10 bases, with 14 bases separating them. CDR3 amino acids: CAIGSGRRAFF. CDR3 in DNA: TGTGCCATCGGAAGCGGGAGGAGAGCTTTCTTT.

This clonotype was seen a handful of times. CDR3 coding DNA: TGTGCCAGCAGCTTAGTTTACGGCTCCAATTCACCCCTCCACTTT. Encoded protein: CASSLVYGSNSPLHF. The V and J genes are TRBV7-2 and TRBJ1-6, with D uncertain. Trimming shortened V by 1 base and J by 7 bases, and 11 bases separated the two germline ends. This CDR3 spans 15 amino acids. Germline V gene data show CDR1 as SGHTA and CDR2 as FQGNSA.

The chain uses TRBV6-5 and TRBJ2-7, with D unclear. The CDR3 consists of 14 residues. Germline V CDR1 and CDR2: MNHEY, SVGAGI. Trimming removed 2 bases at V and 1 base at J, with 9 bases between. The CDR3 nucleotides read TGTGCCAGCAGTTACCGCGACGCATCCTACGAGCAGTACTTC. Amino acid sequence: CASSYRDASYEQYF.

This clonotype was detected a few times. The chain couples TRBV5-6 to TRBJ1-2; no firm D call. V was shortened by 4 bases and J by 2 bases, with 12 bases between the two germline ends. Germline CDR1 and CDR2: SGHDT and YYEEEE. This CDR3 region has 14 residues. The DNA of the CDR3 is TGTGCCAGCAGCCCGGGTGGTTGGAACTATGGCTACACCTTC. Its translation: CASSPGGWNYGYTF.

The table lists this clonotype with a few counts. V usage is TRBV7-9 and J usage is TRBJ1-3; 8 nucleotides align to TRBD1. Losses at the gene ends were 6 bases for V and 4 bases for J; bases not matched to a gene: 5. Germline assignment: CDR1 SEHNR and CDR2 FQNEAQ (reference sequence). The CDR3 has 14 amino acids. The CDR3 here is CASRLTGDGNTIYF. CDR3 sequence (DNA): TGTGCCAGCAGACTGACAGGGGACGGAAACACCATATATTTT. Looking up the rest from reference TRBV7-9 and TRBJ1-3 gives the full variable domain: DTGVSQNPRHKITKRGQNVTFRCDPISEHNRLYWYRQTLGQGPEFLTYFQNEAQLEKSRLLSDRFSAERPKGSFSTLEIQRTEQGDSAMYLCASRLTGDGNTIYFGEGSWLTVV.

This clonotype was detected a few times. V usage is TRBV30 and J usage is TRBJ1-2, with a possible D match to TRBD1 (5 bases). V was cut by 0 bases and J by 7 bases, with 15 bases left in between. CDR3 size: 14 residues. CDR1 and CDR2 (germline): GTSNPN, SVGIG (reference sequence). The CDR3 loop is CAWSVGTAFVGYTF. CDR3 DNA sequence: TGTGCCTGGAGTGTCGGGACTGCCTTTGTTGGCTACACCTTC.

This clonotype has a handful of counts. The rearrangement links TRBV7-9 to TRBJ1-1; D unclear. Trimming took 5 bases from V and 2 from J, leaving 9 bases between them. Germline CDR1 reads SEHNR; CDR2 reads FQNEAQ (reference sequence). This CDR3 has 13 residues. The DNA of the CDR3 is TGTGCCAGCAGCAAACAACTTAACACTGAAGCTTTCTTT. Encoded protein: CASSKQLNTEAFF.

The V and J genes are TRBV20-1 and TRBJ2-7; D is possibly TRBD1 or TRBD2 (5 bases each). This CDR3 has 14 residues. Germline values: CDR1 DFQATT, CDR2 SNEGSKA (reference sequence). Trimming stripped 1 base from V and 2 bases from J, with 12 bases between. CDR3 in amino acids: CSARGGTFTYEQYF. The CDR3 region has the DNA TGCAGTGCTAGAGGGGGGACCTTTACCTACGAGCAGTACTTC.